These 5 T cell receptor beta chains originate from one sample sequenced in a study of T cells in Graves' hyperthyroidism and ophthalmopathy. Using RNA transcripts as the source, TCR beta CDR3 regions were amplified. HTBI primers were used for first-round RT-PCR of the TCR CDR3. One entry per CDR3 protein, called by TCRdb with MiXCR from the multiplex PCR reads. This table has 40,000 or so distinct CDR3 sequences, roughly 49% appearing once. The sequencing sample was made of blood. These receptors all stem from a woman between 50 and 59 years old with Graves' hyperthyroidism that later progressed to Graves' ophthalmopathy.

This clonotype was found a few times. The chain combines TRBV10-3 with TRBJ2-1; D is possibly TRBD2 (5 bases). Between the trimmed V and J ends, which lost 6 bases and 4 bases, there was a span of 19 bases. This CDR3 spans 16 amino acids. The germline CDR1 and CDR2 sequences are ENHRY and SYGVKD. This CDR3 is CAIRDPDWPLYNEQFF. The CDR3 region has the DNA TGTGCCATCAGGGACCCGGACTGGCCGCTATACAATGAGCAGTTCTTC.

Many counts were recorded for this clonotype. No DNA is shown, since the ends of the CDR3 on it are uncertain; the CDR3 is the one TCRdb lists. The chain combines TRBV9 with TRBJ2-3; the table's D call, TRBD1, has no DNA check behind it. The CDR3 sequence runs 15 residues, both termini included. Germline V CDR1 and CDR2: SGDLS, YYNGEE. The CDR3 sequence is CASSVATGTTDTRYF.

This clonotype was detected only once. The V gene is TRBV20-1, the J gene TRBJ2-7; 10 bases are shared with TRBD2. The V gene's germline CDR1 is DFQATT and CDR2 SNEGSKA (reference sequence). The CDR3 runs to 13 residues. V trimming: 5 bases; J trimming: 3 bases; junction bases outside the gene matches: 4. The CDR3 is CSAAGLADYEQYF. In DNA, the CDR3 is TGCAGTGCTGCTGGACTAGCGGACTACGAGCAGTACTTC.

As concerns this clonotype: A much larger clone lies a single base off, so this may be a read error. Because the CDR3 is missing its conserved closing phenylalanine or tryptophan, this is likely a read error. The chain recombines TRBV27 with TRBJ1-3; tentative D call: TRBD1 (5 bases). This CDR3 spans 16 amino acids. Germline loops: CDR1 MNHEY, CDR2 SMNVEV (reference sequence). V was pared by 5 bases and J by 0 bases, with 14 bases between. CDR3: CASSPRTPYSGNTIYS. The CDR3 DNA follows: TGTGCCAGCAGTCCACGGACACCATACTCTGGAAACACCATATATTCT.

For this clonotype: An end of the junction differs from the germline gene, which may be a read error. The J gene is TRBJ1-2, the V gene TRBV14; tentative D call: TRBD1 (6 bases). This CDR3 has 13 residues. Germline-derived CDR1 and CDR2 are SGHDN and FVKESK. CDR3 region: CANSQGQGYGYTF. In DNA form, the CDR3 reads TGTGCCAACAGCCAAGGGCAGGGGTATGGCTACACCTTC.